This paragraph covers one T cell receptor (beta chain) sequence. As yet, its antigen is unknown. The data are from a study of CD8+ T cells in alopecia areata. cDNA prepared by RNA extraction and subsequent reverse transcription served as the template for sequencing. Here immunoSEQ multiplex PCR was the method, and the copy in TCRdb shows in-frame clones only, minus some. The data show some 130,000 clones, roughly 61% seen once. Collected material from alopecia areata patients comprised lesional scalp punch biopsies and peripheral blood. Study-level results: Sharing of TCR sequences between patients (possibly for HLA-related reasons) was less clear than in mice.

Sample: CD4+ T cells sorted from blood, taken at week 0. This receptor was identified in a human donor with alopecia areata.

CDR3 DNA sequence: TGTGCCATCAGTGAGAGGGGTACCACTGAAGCTTTCTTT. This sequence encodes CAISERGTTEAFF. The chain joins TRBV10-3 to TRBJ1-1; TRBD1 might be the D (5 bases). The germline V gene has CDR1 ENHRY and CDR2 SYGVKD. The CDR3 is made up of 13 amino acids. Trimming pared 2 bases from V and 4 bases from J, leaving 8 bases between.